A selection of T cell receptor beta chains follows, all from one sample in a study of patients and donors after allogeneic stem cell transplantation. TCRdb re-analysed the RT-PCR reads in MiXCR, keeping a single row per CDR3 protein. The sample has about a million distinct CDR3 sequences; over 15% are singletons. The sequencing input was blood, either unsorted or a sorted T cell fraction (not recorded which). The receptors come from a human donor who was either an allogeneic HSCT recipient or a stem cell or donor lymphocyte infusion donor (not recorded which). It is not recorded whose cells these are; they may come from a transplant donor. Each CDR3 is given with its conserved first and last residue. The D gene is left open where the match is weak. Size values are once, few and many counts, or a class for expanded clones, and some rows have none.

V	D	size	J	DNA	CDR3
TRBV11-2	-	-	TRBJ2-2	TGTGCCAGCAGCCCGGGCCCTCGTAAGCCTAACACCGGGGAGCTGTTTTTT	CASSPGPRKPNTGELFF
TRBV4-1	-	few	TRBJ2-7	TGCGCCAGCAGCCAAGTGAGTAGGGAGCAGTACTTC	CASSQVSREQYF
TRBV6-4	-	few	TRBJ2-2	TGTGCCAGCAGTGACTCTATCGCCGGGGAGCTGTTTTTT	CASSDSIAGELFF
TRBV12-3/TRBV12-4	-	many	TRBJ1-4	TGTGCCAGTGGGGGCAGCAAACTGTTTTTT	CASGGSKLFF
TRBV3-1	-	few	TRBJ1-3	TGTGCCAGCAGCCAAGGAGGTAGGGGTGGAGGAAACACCATATATTTT	CASSQGGRGGGNTIYF
TRBV7-2	-	few	TRBJ1-6	TGTGCCAGCAGCTCCCGACAGAATTCACCCCTCCACTTT	CASSSRQNSPLHF
TRBV7-9	-	-	TRBJ1-1	TGTGCCAGCAGCTTCCCAAAGGGGACCGGCCCTGGCACTGAAGCTTTCTTT	CASSFPKGTGPGTEAFF
TRBV27	TRBD2	few	TRBJ2-1	TGTGCCAGCAGTTTAAAGGCTAGCGGGAACTACAATGAGCAGTTCTTC	CASSLKASGNYNEQFF
TRBV2	-	few	TRBJ2-1	TGTGCCAGCAGTGAGGATAGCTACAATGAGCAGTTCTTC	CASSEDSYNEQFF
TRBV5-1	-	few	TRBJ1-2	TGCGCCAGCAGTCGGGAGAATTCTAACTATGGCTACACCTTC	CASSRENSNYGYTF
TRBV12-3/TRBV12-4	-	many	TRBJ1-4	TGTGCCAGCAGTGGACCCCTGGGGGCTACTAATGAAAAACTGTTTTTT	CASSGPLGATNEKLFF
TRBV12-5	-	-	TRBJ2-1	TGTGCTAGTGGTTTGGCAACGACAGCCTACAATGAGCAGTTCTTC	CASGLATTAYNEQFF
TRBV5-8	TRBD1	-	TRBJ1-5	TGTGCCAGCAGACGGGACAGGGGGTCGGGTCAGCCCCAGCATTTT	CASRRDRGSGQPQHF
TRBV12-3/TRBV12-4	-	few	TRBJ2-2	TGTGCCAGCAGGCGCGGTCCCCTCGGGGGAAACACCGGGGAGCTGTTTTTT	CASRRGPLGGNTGELFF
TRBV7-2	TRBD1	-	TRBJ1-5	TGTGCCAGCAGCAACGACCGGGACAGGGGCAATCAGCCCCAGCATTTT	CASSNDRDRGNQPQHF
TRBV12-3/TRBV12-4	TRBD1	-	TRBJ1-2	TGTGCCAGCAGTTTAGGACAGGGGCCCCTCGGCTATGCCTACACCTTC	CASSLGQGPLGYAYTF
TRBV5-1	-	-	TRBJ1-5	TGCGCCAGCAGCGAGCGTGGAGGGATGGAGCCCCAGCATTTT	CASSERGGMEPQHF
TRBV7-2	-	few	TRBJ2-1	TGTGCCAGCAGCTTAGAACCTAGCTCTAGAGAGCAGTTCTTC	CASSLEPSSREQFF
TRBV29-1	-	-	TRBJ2-7	TGCAGCGTTGAAGACGGGGGTGCCCATTACGAGCAGTACTTC	CSVEDGGAHYEQYF
TRBV20-1	-	few	TRBJ1-5	TGCAGTGCTAGCTTGGGCCTTAGCAATCAGCCCCAGCATTTT	CSASLGLSNQPQHF
TRBV20-1	TRBD1	-	TRBJ2-2	TGCAGTGCTAGTACTCTTCCCGGGACAGGGGCCCCCGGGGAGCTGTTTTTT	CSASTLPGTGAPGELFF
TRBV12-3/TRBV12-4	-	many	TRBJ2-3	TGTGCCAGCACCCCGAGGGAGCGCAGCACAGATACGCAGTATTTT	CASTPRERSTDTQYF
TRBV29-1	-	many	TRBJ1-1	-	CSVRARVNTEAFF
TRBV20-1	-	-	TRBJ1-1	TGCAGTGCTAGACCCCGATGGGGAACAGACATGAACACTGAAGCTTTCTTT	CSARPRWGTDMNTEAFF
TRBV20-1	TRBD1	few	TRBJ1-5	TGCAGTGCAAGCCCCGACAGGGCTTCGGGGCAGCCCCAGCATTTT	CSASPDRASGQPQHF
TRBV7-9	-	-	TRBJ2-7	TGTGCCAGCAGCATCGGACAGATCTACGAGCAGTACTTC	CASSIGQIYEQYF
TRBV18	-	-	TRBJ2-3	TGTGCCAGCTCACCACCCAACGGAACCACAGATACGCAGTATTTT	CASSPPNGTTDTQYF
TRBV20-1	-	many	TRBJ1-5	TGCAGTGCGACCGCCGGGTTGGAGCAGCCCCAGCATTTT	CSATAGLEQPQHF
TRBV5-1	TRBD2	-	TRBJ2-7	TGCGCCAGCAAGGAGAGCGGGAGTAGTTACGAGCAGTACTTC	CASKESGSSYEQYF
TRBV6-1	-	-	TRBJ2-2	TGTGCCAGCGGGAGAGGAGGCACCGGGGAGCTGTTTTTT	CASGRGGTGELFF
TRBV20-1	-	few	TRBJ2-1	TGCAGTGCGCGGAGGGACTTCCTCCACAATGAGCAGTTCTTC	CSARRDFLHNEQFF
TRBV24-1	-	-	TRBJ1-3	TGTGCCACCAGTGGGGGAATCGGCAACACCATATATTTT	CATSGGIGNTIYF
TRBV11-2	-	once	TRBJ2-1	TGTGCCAGCAGCCCTGGGGTGGGCAGGGGTAATGAGCAGTTCTTC	CASSPGVGRGNEQFF
TRBV2	TRBD1	-	TRBJ2-2	TGTGCCACTGCAGGGACAGGAAACACCGGGGAGCTGTTTTTT	CATAGTGNTGELFF
TRBV11-2	-	few	TRBJ2-1	TGTGCCAGCAGCTTAGTGGGGCCCGGGGCTAATGAGCAGTTCTTC	CASSLVGPGANEQFF
TRBV3-1	-	few	TRBJ2-7	TGTGCCAGCAGCCCTACCCCGGCGGGTCTTACCTACGAGCAGTACTTC	CASSPTPAGLTYEQYF
TRBV24-1	-	few	TRBJ2-7	TGTGCCACCAGTGAGCCCGACAGAACGGTGCAGTACTTC	CATSEPDRTVQYF
TRBV13	TRBD1	-	TRBJ1-4	TGTGCCAGCAGCGACGACCTTAAGACAGGGGGCGCAGGGGGGGCAACTAATGAAAAACTGTTTTTT	CASSDDLKTGGAGGATNEKLFF
TRBV24-1	TRBD2	few	TRBJ2-1	TGTGCCACCAGTGCAGGTCTAGCGGGATTCGGTCGGCAGTTCTTC	CATSAGLAGFGRQFF
TRBV20-1	TRBD2	few	TRBJ2-7	TGCAGCGCGAACCTAGCGGGAGATTTCGAGCAGTACTTC	CSANLAGDFEQYF
TRBV29-1	-	few	TRBJ1-5	TGCAGCGCCCCCGTTTTGAGCAATCAGCCCCAGCATTTT	CSAPVLSNQPQHF
TRBV6-1	-	-	TRBJ1-5	TGTGCCAGCAGCGAGGTAGGCAGCCTGGCCAATCAGCCCCAGCATTTT	CASSEVGSLANQPQHF